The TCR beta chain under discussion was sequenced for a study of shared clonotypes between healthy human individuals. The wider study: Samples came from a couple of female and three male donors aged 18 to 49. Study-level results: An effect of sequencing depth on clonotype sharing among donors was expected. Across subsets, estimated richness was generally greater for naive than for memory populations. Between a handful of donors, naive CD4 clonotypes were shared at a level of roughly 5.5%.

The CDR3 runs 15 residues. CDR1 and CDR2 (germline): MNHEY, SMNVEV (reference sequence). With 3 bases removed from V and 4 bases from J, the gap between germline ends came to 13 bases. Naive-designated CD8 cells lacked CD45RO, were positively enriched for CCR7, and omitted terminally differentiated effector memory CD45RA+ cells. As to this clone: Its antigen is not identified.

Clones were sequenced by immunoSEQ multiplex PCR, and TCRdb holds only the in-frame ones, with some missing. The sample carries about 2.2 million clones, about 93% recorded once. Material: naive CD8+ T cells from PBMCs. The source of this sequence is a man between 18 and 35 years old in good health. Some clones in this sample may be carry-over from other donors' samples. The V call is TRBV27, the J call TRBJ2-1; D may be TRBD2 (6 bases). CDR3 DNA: TGTGCCAGCAGTTTCGGACTACCTAATTACAATGAGCAGTTCTTC. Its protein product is CASSFGLPNYNEQFF.